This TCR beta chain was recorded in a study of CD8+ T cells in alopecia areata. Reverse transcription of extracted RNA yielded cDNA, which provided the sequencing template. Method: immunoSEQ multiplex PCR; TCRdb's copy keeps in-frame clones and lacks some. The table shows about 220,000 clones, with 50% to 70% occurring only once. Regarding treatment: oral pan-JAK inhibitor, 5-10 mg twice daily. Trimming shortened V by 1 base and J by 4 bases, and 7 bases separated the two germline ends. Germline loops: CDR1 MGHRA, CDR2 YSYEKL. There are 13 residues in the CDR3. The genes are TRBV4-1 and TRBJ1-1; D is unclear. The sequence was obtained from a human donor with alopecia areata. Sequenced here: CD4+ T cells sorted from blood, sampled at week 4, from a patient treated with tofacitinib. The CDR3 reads CASSQGEVTEAFF. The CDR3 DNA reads TGCGCCAGCAGCCAAGGAGAGGTCACTGAAGCTTTCTTT.